This TCR beta chain was observed in a study of PD-L1 blockade in urothelial cancer. Study at large: Blood was analyzed 3 weeks (second dose) and 6 weeks after treatment start.

Sequencing was performed with immunoSEQ multiplex PCR; in TCRdb, only in-frame clones are kept and a portion is missing. Of some 60,000 clones listed, about 86% are singletons. This CDR3 has 13 amino acids. Germline CDR1 reads SNHLY; CDR2 reads FYNNEI. Between the trimmed V and J ends, which lost 6 bases and 3 bases, there was a span of 11 bases. Diagnoses among patients were locally advanced or metastatic urothelial carcinoma. This specimen consisted of PBMCs, obtained around atezolizumab (anti-PD-L1) treatment. The chain employs TRBV2 and TRBJ2-5, with D perhaps matching TRBD2 (5 bases). This clonotype was sampled from a man between 45 and 60 years old with urothelial cancer. The CDR3 here is CASRLDLEETQYF. The DNA for the CDR3 is TGTGCCAGCAGGCTGGACTTAGAAGAGACCCAGTACTTC.